The 29 T cell receptor beta chains presented below share a single source sample, sequenced in a study of cytomegalovirus exposure and HLA in healthy donors. 13 Jbeta primers and 60 Vbeta primers were used for the PCR. TCRdb's copy holds only in-frame clones and misses some; the assay was immunoSEQ multiplex PCR. The sample lists 65,000 to 85,000 clones; around 84% were seen once. Specimen: PBMCs. The receptors here all came from a woman in her forties in good health and CMV-seropositive.

The chain uses TRBV6-5 and TRBJ2-1; tentative D call: TRBD2 (5 bases). The CDR3 runs 11 residues. Trimming removed 8 bases from V and 8 bases from J, with 10 bases in between. The germline CDR1 and CDR2 sequences are MNHEY and SVGAGI. The CDR3 DNA is TGTGCCAGCGGCCCGGGGTATGAGCAGTTCTTC. Translation: CASGPGYEQFF.

V usage is TRBV5-6 and J usage is TRBJ1-6; TRBD1 is a possible D gene (5 bases). Between the trimmed V and J ends, which lost 4 bases and 9 bases, there was a span of 20 bases. CDR1 and CDR2 (germline): SGHDT, YYEEEE. The CDR3 runs 16 residues. CDR3 DNA: TGTGCCAGCAGCCCCGGGGTCGGGGGATTGGGTTCACCCCTCCACTTT. This sequence encodes CASSPGVGGLGSPLHF. Together with reference TRBV5-6 and TRBJ1-6, the CDR3 gives the full variable domain: DAGVTQSPTHLIKTRGQQVTLRCSPKSGHDTVSWYQQALGQGPQFIFQYYEEEERQRGNFPDRFSGHQFPNYSSELNVNALLLGDSALYLCASSPGVGGLGSPLHFGNGTRLTVT.

V and J are TRBV5-1 and TRBJ1-5; D is unresolved. Per germline, CDR1 SGHRS and CDR2 YFSETQ. The germline V and J ends were trimmed by 0 bases and 4 bases, with 5 bases remaining between them. The CDR3 runs to 13 residues. In DNA form, the CDR3 reads TGCGCCAGCAGCTTGGGACATAATCAGCCCCAGCATTTT. This sequence encodes CASSLGHNQPQHF.

This clone has only one observation. The J gene is TRBJ2-4, the V gene TRBV19; a weak D match, TRBD2 (5 bases). V lost 6 bases and J 5 bases, leaving 11 bases between the germline ends. The CDR3 sequence is 13 residues long. Germline values: CDR1 LNHDA, CDR2 SQIVND (reference sequence). CDR3 amino acids: CASRRGSENIQYF. The CDR3, as DNA: TGTGCCAGTAGGAGAGGGTCGGAAAACATTCAGTACTTC.

V gene TRBV11-3 combines with J gene TRBJ2-1; 7 bases match TRBD1. V trimming: 5 bases; J trimming: 6 bases; junction bases outside the gene matches: 4. This CDR3 is 13 amino acids long. The germline V gene has CDR1 SGHNT and CDR2 YENEEA. The CDR3 coding sequence is TGTGCCAGCAGCGTCCAGGGGGTCAATGAGCAGTTCTTC. Encoded protein: CASSVQGVNEQFF.

V is TRBV7-2 and J is TRBJ2-7; maybe TRBD1 (5 bases). The J call may be in error: the DNA end matches TRBJ2-1 better. There are 15 residues in the CDR3. CDR1 and CDR2 from the germline V gene are SGHTA and FQGNSA. The CDR3 spells CASSTQGSSYNEQFF. The CDR3 nucleotides read TGTGCCAGCAGCACGCAGGGAAGCTCCTACAATGAGCAGTTCTTC.

The CDR3, as DNA: TGTGCCAGCAGCTTGGGATTTCGACTAGCGGGGTTGCATGAGCAGTTCTTC. This gives the protein CASSLGFRLAGLHEQFF. The chain combines TRBV5-6 with TRBJ2-1; 11 nucleotides match TRBD2. V lost 0 bases to trimming and J lost 8 bases; unmatched junction nucleotides: 10. The CDR3 is 17 amino acids. The germline V gene encodes CDR1 SGHDT and CDR2 YYEEEE. Filled out from reference TRBV5-6 and TRBJ2-1, the complete variable domain reads DAGVTQSPTHLIKTRGQQVTLRCSPKSGHDTVSWYQQALGQGPQFIFQYYEEEERQRGNFPDRFSGHQFPNYSSELNVNALLLGDSALYLCASSLGFRLAGLHEQFFGPGTRLTVL.

The chain links TRBV7-9 to TRBJ2-7, with TRBD2 as a possible D gene (5 bases). V gave up 3 bases and J gave up 2 bases, with 8 bases separating them. The CDR3 sequence is 13 residues long. CDR1 and CDR2 from the germline V gene are SEHNR and FQNEAQ (reference sequence). The chain's CDR3 is CASSFGITYEQYF. For the CDR3, the DNA is TGTGCCAGCAGCTTCGGGATAACCTACGAGCAGTACTTC.

This chain connects TRBV19 to TRBJ2-2; 7 bases map to TRBD2. Germline loops: CDR1 LNHDA, CDR2 SQIVND (reference sequence). The CDR3 is 16 residues long. V gave up 4 bases and J gave up 2 bases; unmatched junction bases: 7. The CDR3 spells CASSTPSGPNTGELFF. DNA for the CDR3: TGTGCCAGTAGTACGCCTAGCGGTCCTAACACCGGGGAGCTGTTTTTT.

As regards this clone: The CDR3 carries no conserved terminal phenylalanine or tryptophan, so it likely arises from a read error. The chain is built from TRBV19 and TRBJ1-1; D is possibly TRBD1 (6 bases). This CDR3 comprises 13 residues. V lost 3 bases to trimming and J lost 8 bases, with 13 bases between them. Germline lookup yields CDR1 LNHDA and CDR2 SQIVND (reference sequence). The CDR3: CASSIGGTPEAFS. The DNA of the CDR3 is TGTGCCAGTAGTATCGGGGGGACACCGGAAGCTTTCTCT.

The V gene is TRBV6-1, the J gene TRBJ1-1; 7 positions agree with TRBD1. CDR1 is MNHNS, CDR2 SASEGT, per germline. The length of the CDR3 is 15 residues. V lost 4 bases to trimming and J lost 4 bases; unmatched junction nucleotides: 9. The CDR3 sequence: CASSGYRGDGTEAFF. DNA of the CDR3: TGTGCCAGCAGTGGGTACAGGGGAGATGGCACTGAAGCTTTCTTT.

V is TRBV5-1 and J is TRBJ2-7; D not certain. Trimming took 0 bases from V and 6 from J, leaving 7 bases between them. The CDR3 has 12 residues. The germline gives CDR1 SGHRS, CDR2 YFSETQ. The CDR3 DNA reads TGCGCCAGCAGCTTGGGCCGGTCCGAGCAGTACTTC. Its protein product is CASSLGRSEQYF.

J is TRBJ1-2 and V is TRBV27; 9 bases are a match to TRBD1. The germline CDR1 and CDR2 sequences are MNHEY and SMNVEV (reference sequence). This CDR3 has 15 amino acids. V was pared by 4 bases and J by 4 bases, with 7 bases of the junction left unmatched. The DNA of the CDR3 is TGTGCCAGCAGTTCCGGACAGGGGTACAGCTATGGCTACACCTTC. It codes for CASSSGQGYSYGYTF.

This sequence joins TRBV10-3 and TRBJ1-2; TRBD1 might be the D (6 bases). Germline V CDR1 and CDR2: ENHRY, SYGVKD. The V gene lost 3 bases and the J gene lost 0 bases, with 17 bases spanning the gap. This CDR3 region has 17 residues. DNA of the CDR3: TGTGCCATCAGTGACTCTGGGACAAAGTCCTCTAACTATGGCTACACCTTC. It codes for CAISDSGTKSSNYGYTF.

This clone was recorded a few times. This chain connects TRBV5-1 to TRBJ2-4; D remains unclear. Germline loops: CDR1 SGHRS, CDR2 YFSETQ. V was clipped by 2 bases and J by 4 bases, with 13 bases between them. The CDR3 is made up of 15 amino acids. The CDR3 coding sequence is TGCGCCAGCAGCTTAGGCGCAGACACTAAAAACATTCAGTACTTC. Translation gives CASSLGADTKNIQYF. The full variable domain, its missing parts supplied by reference TRBV5-1 and TRBJ2-4, is KAGVTQTPRYLIKTRGQQVTLSCSPISGHRSVSWYQQTPGQGLQFLFEYFSETQRNKGNFPGRFSGRQFSNSRSEMNVSTLELGDSALYLCASSLGADTKNIQYFGAGTRLSVL.

V and J are TRBV6-7 and TRBJ2-7; a weak D match, TRBD2 (6 bases). TRBV6-7 belongs to the ORF category, with a function that is uncertain. The germline V and J ends were trimmed by 7 bases and 6 bases, with 19 bases remaining between them. The CDR3 length is 14 residues. This CDR3 is CASILRRRDFEQYF. In DNA form, the CDR3 reads TGTGCCAGCATCCTCCGGAGGAGGGATTTCGAGCAGTACTTC.

V is TRBV28 and J is TRBJ2-7, with 8 positions matching TRBD2. Germline CDR1 reads MDHEN; CDR2 reads SYDVKM. CDR3 size: 15 residues. The ends lost 5 bases at V and 4 bases at J; junction bases unmatched: 10. The CDR3 reads CASSPVGASGYEQYF. For the CDR3, the DNA is TGTGCCAGCAGTCCAGTGGGGGCTAGCGGGTACGAGCAGTACTTC.

This clone came up a few times. This sequence joins TRBV19 and TRBJ2-2; D possibly corresponds to TRBD1 (7 bases). Trimming took off 5 bases at V and 5 bases at J, with 21 bases between the two ends. CDR1 LNHDA and CDR2 SQIVND come from the germline V gene (reference sequence). The CDR3 is 17 amino acids. CDR3: CASSPLHQQGRTGELFF. Here the CDR3 DNA reads TGTGCCAGTAGTCCATTACACCAACAGGGGAGGACCGGGGAGCTGTTTTTT. Complete variable domain (other parts from reference TRBV19 and TRBJ2-2): DGGITQSPKYLFRKEGQNVTLSCEQNLNHDAMYWYRQDPGQGLRLIYYSQIVNDFQKGDIAEGYSVSREKKESFPLTVTSAQKNPTAFYLCASSPLHQQGRTGELFFGEGSRLTVL.

As regards this clone: Within the sample, other DNA sequences also encode this same CDR3. This chain links TRBV2 with TRBJ2-1; D not resolved. The CDR3 runs to 11 residues. The germline gives CDR1 SNHLY, CDR2 FYNNEI. With 5 bases removed from V and 3 bases from J, the gap between germline ends came to 2 bases. The CDR3 sequence is CASSYYNEQFF. Here the CDR3 DNA reads TGTGCCAGCAGTTACTACAATGAGCAGTTCTTC.

This chain links TRBV28 with TRBJ2-7; 10 positions match TRBD2. V shed 3 bases and J 7 bases; nucleotides not matched to a gene: 9. CDR1 is MDHEN and CDR2 is SYDVKM in the germline V gene. This CDR3 has 15 residues. The CDR3, as DNA: TGTGCCAGCAGTTTCTTAGCGGGGGGCTTCGGGGAGCAGTACTTC. Translation gives CASSFLAGGFGEQYF.

The chain uses TRBV18 and TRBJ1-4, with D perhaps TRBD1 (5 bases). The germline gives CDR1 KGHSH, CDR2 LQKENI. This CDR3 is 14 amino acids long. V was trimmed by 3 bases and J by 12 bases, leaving 17 bases between them. Here the CDR3 reads CASSPDWAIGELFF. The CDR3 DNA follows: TGTGCCAGCTCACCCGACTGGGCCATAGGGGAACTGTTTTTT. Based on the CDR3 plus reference TRBV18 and TRBJ1-4, the full variable domain is NAGVMQNPRHLVRRRGQEARLRCSPMKGHSHVYWYRQLPEEGLKFMVYLQKENIIDESGMPKERFSAEFPKEGPSILRIQQVVRGDSAAYFCASSPDWAIGELFFGSGTQLSVL.

The genes are TRBV5-1 and TRBJ2-1; 10 nucleotides line up with TRBD1. CDR1 and CDR2 (germline): SGHRS, YFSETQ. The CDR3 runs 16 residues. Losses at the gene ends were 5 bases for V and 9 bases for J; bases not matched to a gene: 14. For the CDR3, the DNA is TGCGCCAGCAGTCAGATCGGGACAGGGGTGTATGGTGAGCAGTTCTTC. This gives the protein CASSQIGTGVYGEQFF.

This sequence joins TRBV19 and TRBJ1-1, with no clear D. Deletions cut 3 bases from V and 1 base from J, with 6 bases between. The germline gives CDR1 LNHDA, CDR2 SQIVND (reference sequence). The CDR3 totals 13 residues. The CDR3 DNA follows: TGTGCCAGTAGTATTAACAGGAACACTGAAGCTTTCTTT. This sequence encodes CASSINRNTEAFF.

This chain connects TRBV28 to TRBJ2-7, with 8 bases lining up with TRBD2. This CDR3 comprises 12 residues. From germline, CDR1 is MDHEN and CDR2 SYDVKM. V lost 8 bases, J lost 5 bases, and 5 bases stayed unmatched. CDR3: CASSGGRNEQYF. The CDR3 region has the DNA TGTGCCAGCTCGGGGGGGCGAAACGAGCAGTACTTC.

The chain has TRBV6-4 and TRBJ2-6; 11 nucleotides agree with TRBD2. Looked up from germline, CDR1 is MRHNA and CDR2 is SNTAGT. The V gene end was trimmed by 5 bases and the J gene end by 0 bases; junction bases not matched to a gene: 0. The CDR3 has 16 residues. CDR3 residues: CASSLAGGSGANVLTF. The DNA for the CDR3 is TGTGCCAGCAGTCTAGCGGGGGGCTCTGGGGCCAACGTCCTGACTTTC.

This clone appeared a single time. The chain employs TRBV27 and TRBJ2-7; a possible D gene is TRBD2 (5 bases). Looked up from germline, CDR1 is MNHEY and CDR2 is SMNVEV (reference sequence). V lost 6 bases and J 0 bases, leaving 15 bases between the germline ends. The CDR3 sequence is 15 residues long. CDR3 DNA sequence: TGTGCCAGCAGGCAGGACTTCCTGAGCTCCTACGAGCAGTACTTC. This gives the protein CASRQDFLSSYEQYF.

This sequence joins TRBV6-5 and TRBJ1-3; D unclear. The CDR3 has 15 residues. Germline CDR1 reads MNHEY; CDR2 reads SVGAGI. The germline V and J ends were trimmed by 5 bases and 0 bases, with 11 bases remaining between them. The CDR3 nucleotides are TGTGCCAGCAGTGCCGGGTCTAGCTCTGGAAACACCATATATTTT. Its translation is CASSAGSSSGNTIYF.

This rearrangement joins TRBV15 to TRBJ1-1; 12 bases map to TRBD1. With V trimmed by 4 bases and J by 1 base, 1 base remained unmatched. Germline-derived CDR1 and CDR2 are LNHNV and YYDKDF (reference sequence). The CDR3 loop spans 15 amino acids. CDR3 sequence reads: CATSKGQGANTEAFF. CDR3 bases: TGTGCCACCAGCAAGGGACAGGGGGCGAACACTGAAGCTTTCTTT.

The chain combines TRBV11-1 with TRBJ2-2; D might be TRBD1 (6 bases). Trimming took off 1 base at V and 6 bases at J, with 6 bases between the two ends. CDR3 size: 13 residues. In germline, CDR1 is SGHAT, CDR2 FQDESV (reference sequence). The CDR3 loop reads CASSLGQAGELFF. CDR3 coding DNA: TGTGCCAGCAGCTTAGGACAGGCCGGGGAGCTGTTTTTT.